These 16 T cell receptor beta chains originate from one sample sequenced in a study of PD-1 blockade in classical Hodgkin lymphoma. Assay: immunoSEQ multiplex PCR; the TCRdb copy retains only in-frame clones and omits some. The table includes approximately 17,000 clones, roughly 80% detected once. Each patient relapsed following autologous stem cell transplantation, and prior brentuximab vedotin exposure differed. Here the sequenced sample was peripheral blood mononuclear cells (PBMCs), taken at baseline. These receptors came from a human donor with classical Hodgkin lymphoma.

The V and J genes are TRBV25-1 and TRBJ2-7; D uncertain. Germline V gene lookup returns CDR1 MGHDK and CDR2 SYGVNS. The CDR3 totals 14 residues. Trimming stripped 8 bases from V and 2 bases from J, with 16 bases between. The CDR3 is CASLVSGVTYEQYF. In DNA, the CDR3 is TGTGCCAGCCTCGTATCAGGCGTTACCTACGAGCAGTACTTC.

The chain has TRBV7-6 and TRBJ2-2; the D gene could be TRBD1 or TRBD2 (7 bases each). Per germline, CDR1 SGHVS and CDR2 FNYEAQ. This CDR3 is 15 amino acids long. V lost 8 bases and J 4 bases, leaving 17 bases between the germline ends. This CDR3 is CASGYSRGGTGELFF. DNA of the CDR3: TGTGCCAGCGGCTATTCCAGGGGGGGCACCGGGGAGCTGTTTTTT.

The genes are TRBV5-4 and TRBJ2-7, with 8 nucleotides matching TRBD1. The V gene end was trimmed by 3 bases and the J gene end by 7 bases; junction bases not matched to a gene: 9. CDR3 size: 14 residues. Germline V gene lookup returns CDR1 SGHNT and CDR2 YYREEE (reference sequence). The CDR3 loop reads CASSSGQGLEEQYF. CDR3 coding DNA: TGTGCCAGCAGCTCAGGACAGGGATTGGAGGAGCAGTACTTC.

This rearrangement joins TRBV30 to TRBJ1-4; weak D call: TRBD1 (6 bases). The CDR3 contains 14 residues. Per the germline V gene, CDR1 is GTSNPN and CDR2 is SVGIG (reference sequence). Trimming removed 0 bases at V and 1 base at J, with 6 bases between. This CDR3 reads CAWSVGGTNEKLFF. The CDR3 DNA sequence: TGTGCCTGGAGTGTAGGGGGAACTAATGAAAAACTGTTTTTT.

This chain joins TRBV19 and TRBJ2-2; 8 bases agree with TRBD2. The CDR3 runs 15 residues. In germline, CDR1 is LNHDA, CDR2 SQIVND (reference sequence). With 4 bases clipped from V and 3 bases from J, the junction kept 4 bases outside the gene matches. The CDR3 nucleotides are TGTGCCAGTAGTAACAGCGGGGGATACACCGGGGAGCTGTTTTTT. This sequence encodes CASSNSGGYTGELFF.

The chain combines TRBV6-5 with TRBJ2-4, with TRBD1 identical over 8 bases. The trim removed 5 bases at V and 6 bases at J, leaving 3 bases unmatched. The CDR3 runs 13 residues. Germline CDR1 MNHEY, CDR2 SVGAGI. The DNA for the CDR3 is TGTGCCAGCAGTACCGGGACAGGAAACATTCAGTACTTC. It codes for CASSTGTGNIQYF.

The chain joins TRBV7-3 to TRBJ2-3; no reliable D call. V lost 2 bases, J lost 2 bases, and 20 bases lay in between. Germline V lookup: CDR1 SGHTA, CDR2 FQGTGA. The CDR3 extends over 18 amino acids. Here the CDR3 reads CASSLLAGPANYTDTQYF. CDR3 coding DNA: TGTGCCAGCAGCTTATTGGCCGGGCCCGCAAATTACACAGATACGCAGTATTTT.

This chain uses TRBV9 with TRBJ1-4; 8 bases align to TRBD1. CDR3 length: 15 residues. Germline assignment: CDR1 SGDLS and CDR2 YYNGEE. J lost 7 bases, V lost 1 base, and 6 bases had no gene match. The chain's CDR3 is CASSVSDREVEKLFF. In nucleotides, the CDR3 is TGTGCCAGCAGCGTATCGGACAGGGAGGTTGAAAAACTGTTTTTT.

This rearrangement joins TRBV27 to TRBJ2-2; D uncertain. Trimming took 2 bases from V and 1 from J, leaving 11 bases between them. The CDR3 has 16 residues. The germline V gene encodes CDR1 MNHEY and CDR2 SMNVEV (reference sequence). The CDR3 region is CASSLRKQKNTGELFF. The CDR3 bases are TGTGCCAGCAGTTTACGGAAACAGAAGAACACCGGGGAGCTGTTTTTT.

The chain recombines TRBV6-1 with TRBJ2-3; TRBD2 aligns across 12 bases. Trimming at V came to 3 bases and at J to 7 bases, leaving 5 bases not matched to a gene. The germline V gene has CDR1 MNHNS and CDR2 SASEGT. This CDR3 has 15 amino acids. The CDR3 is CASSETSGGPNTQYF. CDR3 DNA sequence: TGTGCCAGCAGTGAGACTAGCGGGGGCCCCAATACGCAGTATTTT.

This chain uses TRBV28 with TRBJ1-1; 8 bases align to TRBD1. The CDR3 length is 14 residues. V lost 5 bases and J lost 6; bases outside the gene matches: 8. The germline V gene encodes CDR1 MDHEN and CDR2 SYDVKM. CDR3 coding DNA: TGTGCCAGCAGTCGGCATGACAGGGGTGCTGAAGCTTTCTTT. It is translated as CASSRHDRGAEAFF.

This sequence joins TRBV7-9 and TRBJ1-4, with a possible D match to TRBD1 (5 bases). Per germline, CDR1 SEHNR and CDR2 FQNEAQ (reference sequence). This CDR3 spans 14 amino acids. V lost 7 bases and J 8 bases, leaving 17 bases between the germline ends. The CDR3: CASNLGVVEEKLFF. CDR3 DNA: TGTGCCAGCAATTTGGGGGTAGTGGAGGAAAAACTGTTTTTT.

The CDR3 sequence: CASSEARGTGELFF. CDR3 DNA sequence: TGTGCCAGCAGCGAGGCCCGTGGCACCGGGGAGCTGTTTTTT. V is TRBV9 and J is TRBJ2-2; D gene ambiguous. Trimming left V 3 bases short and J 4 bases short, with 10 bases between. There are 14 residues in the CDR3. Per germline, CDR1 SGDLS and CDR2 YYNGEE.

The rearrangement uses TRBV6-4 and TRBJ2-7; D possibly corresponds to TRBD2 (5 bases). The CDR3 consists of 14 residues. The V and J ends lost 4 bases and 0 bases respectively, with 10 bases between them. The V gene's germline CDR1 is MRHNA and CDR2 SNTAGT. DNA for the CDR3: TGTGCCAGCAGTGGTAGCGCAAACTCCTACGAGCAGTACTTC. This sequence encodes CASSGSANSYEQYF.

This CDR3 is CASSPNNEQFF. The CDR3 nucleotides read TGTGCCAGCAGCCCGAACAATGAGCAGTTCTTC. V usage is TRBV11-1 and J usage is TRBJ2-1, with D hard to call. From germline, CDR1 is SGHAT and CDR2 FQDESV (reference sequence). The CDR3 spans 11 residues. Deletions cut 5 bases from V and 5 bases from J, with 4 bases between.

J is TRBJ2-3 and V is TRBV2; D remains unclear. CDR1 and CDR2 (germline): SNHLY, FYNNEI. This CDR3 is built from 18 residues. V lost 2 bases and J 2 bases, leaving 20 bases between the germline ends. CDR3 sequence (DNA): TGTGCCAGCAGTGAATTAGGCAGATTACAAATGGACACAGATACGCAGTATTTT. This sequence encodes CASSELGRLQMDTDTQYF. Full variable domain (remainder filled in from reference TRBV2 and TRBJ2-3): EPEVTQTPSHQVTQMGQEVILRCVPISNHLYFYWYRQILGQKVEFLVSFYNNEISEKSEIFDDQFSVERPDGSNFTLKIRSTKLEDSAMYFCASSELGRLQMDTDTQYFGPGTRLTVL.